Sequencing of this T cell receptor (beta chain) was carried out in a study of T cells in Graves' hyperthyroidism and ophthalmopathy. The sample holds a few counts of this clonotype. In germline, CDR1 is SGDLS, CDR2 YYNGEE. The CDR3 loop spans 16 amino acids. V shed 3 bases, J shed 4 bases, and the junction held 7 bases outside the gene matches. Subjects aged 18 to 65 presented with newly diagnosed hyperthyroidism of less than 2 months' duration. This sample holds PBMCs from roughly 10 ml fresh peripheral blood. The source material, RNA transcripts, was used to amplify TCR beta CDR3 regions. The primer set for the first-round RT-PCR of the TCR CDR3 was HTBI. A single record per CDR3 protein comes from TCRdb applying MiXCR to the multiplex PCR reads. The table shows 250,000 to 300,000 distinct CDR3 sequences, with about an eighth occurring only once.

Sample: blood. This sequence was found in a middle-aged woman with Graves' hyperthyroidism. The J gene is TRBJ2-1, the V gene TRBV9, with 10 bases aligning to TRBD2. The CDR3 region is CASSAPGLARYNEQFF. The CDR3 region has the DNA TGTGCCAGCAGCGCCCCGGGACTAGCGAGATACAATGAGCAGTTCTTC.